The sequence of this T cell receptor (beta chain) was determined in a study of OX40 agonist ivuxolimab in advanced cancers. About the study: Patients received intravenous ivuxolimab every 2 weeks at 0.01 to 10 mg/kg. Overall study results and limits: Some nonresponders additionally presented with little normalized T-cell clonal expansion. Expanded clones belonging to CD8+ T cells outnumbered, on average, those of CD4+.

Germline-derived CDR1 and CDR2 are SGDLS and YYNGEE. Deletions cut 3 bases from V and 0 bases from J, with 12 bases between. The CDR3 loop spans 15 amino acids. With regard to this clone: Its target is unknown.

Repertoires were generated with immunoSEQ multiplex PCR, while TCRdb's copy carries only in-frame clones and drops some. The sample holds 35,000 to 50,000 clones, around 85% seen once. Material: CD4+ or CD8+ T cells sorted from blood, obtained in a trial of the OX40 agonist ivuxolimab. The receptor's source is an adult with an advanced solid tumor such as melanoma, head and neck, liver or kidney cancer. The gene calls are TRBV9 and TRBJ2-5; unclear D gene. This chain's CDR3 is CASSAGGNYQETQYF. CDR3 DNA: TGTGCCAGCAGCGCGGGCGGCAACTACCAAGAGACCCAGTACTTC.